The rows below give T cell receptor beta chains drawn from one sample of a study of breast tumors, draining lymph nodes, adjacent tissues. Each CDR3 protein is one row after TCRdb ran MiXCR on the multiplex PCR reads. The data hold about 230,000 distinct CDR3 sequences, with roughly 32% observed a single time. Sequencing input: axillary lymph node tissue. The receptors stem from a female donor with breast cancer. Some clones in this sample may be carry-over from other donors' samples. Both conserved end residues are part of each CDR3. D genes are given only for firm matches. The size of a clone is reported for some rows only, either as once, few or many, or as a class for expanded clones.

len: 14
abundance: many
v_gene: TRBV20-1
d_gene: .
j_gene: TRBJ1-5
CDR3nt: TGCAGTGCTAGTTCGGGGTTCGGGAATCAGCCCCAGCATTTT
CDR3aa: CSASSGFGNQPQHF

len: 11
abundance: many
v_gene: TRBV12-5
d_gene: .
j_gene: TRBJ2-2
CDR3nt: TGTGCTAGTGGGGAAACCGGGGAGCTGTTTTTT
CDR3aa: CASGETGELFF

len: 16
abundance: .
v_gene: TRBV19
d_gene: TRBD1
j_gene: TRBJ1-3
CDR3nt: TGTGCCAGTACCGACGGACAGGGTCTAGTCGGAAACACCATATATTTT
CDR3aa: CASTDGQGLVGNTIYF

len: 13
abundance: many
v_gene: TRBV7-3
d_gene: TRBD2
j_gene: TRBJ2-1
CDR3nt: TGTGCCAGCAGCTTAGGACTAGCGGGAGAGCAGTTCTTC
CDR3aa: CASSLGLAGEQFF

len: 16
abundance: .
v_gene: TRBV7-9
d_gene: .
j_gene: TRBJ1-5
CDR3nt: TGTGCCAGCAGTTTTGCCACAGGGAGTGAGAATCAGCACCAGCATTTT
CDR3aa: CASSFATGSENQHQHF

len: 15
abundance: many
v_gene: TRBV5-6
d_gene: .
j_gene: TRBJ2-7
CDR3nt: TGTGCCAGCAGCTTGGCCCCTAGCGCTTCCTACGAGCAGTACTTC
CDR3aa: CASSLAPSASYEQYF

len: 14
abundance: many
v_gene: TRBV7-8
d_gene: .
j_gene: TRBJ1-5
CDR3nt: TGTGCCAGCAGCATAACTCGAAGCAATCAGCCCCAGCATTTT
CDR3aa: CASSITRSNQPQHF

len: 15
abundance: many
v_gene: TRBV6-1
d_gene: .
j_gene: TRBJ2-7
CDR3nt: TGTGCCAGCAGTGAAGGGGCAGGGGTCCGCTACGAGCAGTACTTC
CDR3aa: CASSEGAGVRYEQYF

len: 16
abundance: many
v_gene: TRBV9
d_gene: TRBD2
j_gene: TRBJ2-3
CDR3nt: TGTGCCAGCAGCGTGCGAGCGGGACTCAGCACAGATACGCAGTATTTT
CDR3aa: CASSVRAGLSTDTQYF

len: 14
abundance: many
v_gene: TRBV6-2/TRBV6-3
d_gene: .
j_gene: TRBJ2-7
CDR3nt: TGTGCCAGCAGTTACCTACAGGGCCGCGACGAGCAGTACTTC
CDR3aa: CASSYLQGRDEQYF